Below are 5 T cell receptor beta chains sequenced from a single sample in a study of radiotherapy plus CTLA-4 blockade in lung cancer listed by TCRdb under 2018. Library creation used the immunoSEQ multiplex PCR assay. The source is immuneACCESS, and TCRdb retained only in-frame sequences with V and J called. Part of the clones is not carried over; for the studies checked, unresolved V genes explain less than half of this, and the remainder is unexplained. The sample table shows around 49,000 clones, and 85% are seen once. Clones ranked in the top ten supply 28% of the sample. The specimen was peripheral blood, collected from a patient treated with radiotherapy plus ipilimumab. The receptors come from a human donor with non-small cell lung cancer whose response to radiotherapy plus ipilimumab could not be evaluated.

The chain couples TRBV6-1 to TRBJ1-2; no clear D gene. CDR1 MNHNS and CDR2 SASEGT come from the germline V gene. With 2 bases removed from V and 0 bases from J, the gap between germline ends came to 10 bases. The CDR3 contains 15 residues. The CDR3, as DNA: TGTGCCAGCAGTGAATTCGACACATCTAACTATGGCTACACCTTC. This gives the protein CASSEFDTSNYGYTF.

This rearrangement joins TRBV11-1 to TRBJ2-1; 10 nucleotides line up with TRBD2. Germline trimming cut 2 bases from V and 8 bases from J; bases unmatched to any gene: 9. Germline values: CDR1 SGHAT, CDR2 FQDESV (reference sequence). The length of the CDR3 is 16 residues. In DNA, the CDR3 is TGTGCCAGCAGCTTAAGACTAGCGGGCGGCGGCGATGAGCAGTTCTTC. Its translation: CASSLRLAGGGDEQFF.

This clone came up once. The rearrangement joins TRBV7-3 to TRBJ2-7; maybe TRBD1 (5 bases). The CDR3 consists of 14 residues. Trimming removed 5 bases from V and 0 bases from J, with 11 bases in between. Per the germline V gene, CDR1 is SGHTA and CDR2 is FQGTGA. The CDR3, as DNA: TGTGCCAGCAGCCCGCAGGGATTCTCCTACGAGCAGTACTTC. This sequence encodes CASSPQGFSYEQYF.

The V and J genes are TRBV4-2 and TRBJ1-5, with unresolved D. The CDR3 runs to 15 residues. V lost 0 bases, J lost 0 bases, and 6 bases lay in between. In germline, CDR1 is LGHNA, CDR2 YNFKEQ. The CDR3 DNA reads TGTGCCAGCAGCCAAGAGGGCAATAGCAATCAGCCCCAGCATTTT. Protein sequence: CASSQEGNSNQPQHF.

A word on this clone: The same CDR3 is also encoded by other DNA sequences in this sample. The V gene is TRBV5-1, the J gene TRBJ1-5; perhaps TRBD1 as D (5 bases). Germline-derived CDR1 and CDR2 are SGHRS and YFSETQ. CDR3 length: 14 amino acids. V lost 0 bases to trimming and J lost 4 bases, with 8 bases between them. This CDR3 is CASSLDRGNQPQHF. In nucleotides, the CDR3 is TGCGCCAGCAGCTTGGATAGGGGAAATCAGCCCCAGCATTTT. Filled out from reference TRBV5-1 and TRBJ1-5, the complete variable domain reads KAGVTQTPRYLIKTRGQQVTLSCSPISGHRSVSWYQQTPGQGLQFLFEYFSETQRNKGNFPGRFSGRQFSNSRSEMNVSTLELGDSALYLCASSLDRGNQPQHFGDGTRLSIL.